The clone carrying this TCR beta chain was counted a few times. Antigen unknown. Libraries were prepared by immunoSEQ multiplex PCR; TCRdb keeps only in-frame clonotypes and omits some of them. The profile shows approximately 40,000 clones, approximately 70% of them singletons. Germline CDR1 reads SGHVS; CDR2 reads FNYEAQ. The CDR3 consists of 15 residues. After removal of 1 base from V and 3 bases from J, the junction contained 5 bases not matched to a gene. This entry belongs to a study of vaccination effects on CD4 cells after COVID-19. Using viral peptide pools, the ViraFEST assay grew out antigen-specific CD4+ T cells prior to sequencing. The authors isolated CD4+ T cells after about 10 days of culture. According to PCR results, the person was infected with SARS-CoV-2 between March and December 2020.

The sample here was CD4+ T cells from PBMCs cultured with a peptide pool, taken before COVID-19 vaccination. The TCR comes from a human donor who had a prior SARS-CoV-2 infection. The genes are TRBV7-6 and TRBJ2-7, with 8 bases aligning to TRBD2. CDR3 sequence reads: CASSLGTGGYYEQYF. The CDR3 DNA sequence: TGTGCCAGCAGCTTAGGAACGGGAGGGTACTACGAGCAGTACTTC.